The table lists the clone carrying this TCR beta chain with a count of one. The antigen remains undetermined. V lost 4 bases to trimming and J lost 1 base, with 10 bases between them. CDR3 length equals 14 residues. Germline assignment: CDR1 SGHVS and CDR2 FNYEAQ. Libraries were prepared by immunoSEQ multiplex PCR; TCRdb keeps only in-frame clonotypes and omits some of them. Of several thousand clones in the sample, roughly 84% were seen once. Time point described: week 3, after first cycle of checkpoint inhibitor. Samples come from before therapy and from week 3 after the first blockade cycle. The source of the sample is a study of blood T cell dynamics during melanoma immunotherapy. The overall study: Metastatic melanoma patients received first-line pembrolizumab or nivolumab plus ipilimumab. Study outcomes and limitations: PBMC repertoires of eventual disease-control patients split at W3 into clonality or diversity gains.

This rearrangement joins TRBV7-6 to TRBJ1-1; D ambiguous. Sequencing was performed on blood, taken from a patient treated with checkpoint blockade. This clonotype was sampled from a human donor with melanoma. The CDR3 spells CASSSDPGNTEAFF. The CDR3 nucleotides read TGTGCCAGCAGCTCCGATCCAGGGAACACTGAAGCTTTCTTT.